These 32 T cell receptor beta chains came from one sample sequenced in a study of blood T cell repertoires in COVID-19. Clones were sequenced by immunoSEQ multiplex PCR, and TCRdb holds only the in-frame ones, with some missing. The data hold some 140,000 clones, with 84% observed a single time. Sequencing was done on a sample of PBMCs or T cells enriched from blood (not recorded which). The receptors come from a man aged 35-49 years with acute COVID-19.

This sequence joins TRBV5-1 and TRBJ1-1; D perhaps matches TRBD1 (5 bases). Between the trimmed V and J ends, which lost 0 bases and 11 bases, there was a span of 11 bases. There are 12 residues in the CDR3. The germline V gene encodes CDR1 SGHRS and CDR2 YFSETQ. CDR3 loop: CASSLGGAGAFF. In DNA form, the CDR3 reads TGCGCCAGCAGCTTGGGGGGCGCGGGGGCTTTCTTT.

J is TRBJ1-3 and V is TRBV11-3; D is unresolved. The V end was cut by 8 bases, the J end by 0 bases, with 8 bases between. Germline V gives CDR1 SGHNT, CDR2 YENEEA. The CDR3 is made up of 13 amino acids. CDR3 in DNA: TGTGCCAGCGGGGAGAACTCTGGAAACACCATATATTTT. It specifies CASGENSGNTIYF.

J is TRBJ2-2 and V is TRBV10-3; D might be TRBD2 (5 bases). Germline lookup yields CDR1 ENHRY and CDR2 SYGVKD. V was shortened by 10 bases and J by 5 bases, with 14 bases between the two germline ends. The CDR3 has 13 residues. As DNA, the CDR3 is TGTGCCACGCGGTCAAGAGGGACCGGGGAGCTGTTTTTT. Residues: CATRSRGTGELFF.

The chain links TRBV28 to TRBJ1-4, with 9 bases aligning to TRBD1. The length of the CDR3 is 14 residues. The germline gives CDR1 MDHEN, CDR2 SYDVKM. The V gene end was trimmed by 5 bases and the J gene end by 6 bases; junction bases not matched to a gene: 4. The DNA of the CDR3 is TGTGCCAGCAGTCCGGGGGACAGGGATGAAAAACTGTTTTTT. This encodes CASSPGDRDEKLFF.

V gene TRBV6-5 combines with J gene TRBJ1-5; D is possibly TRBD1 (5 bases). Germline CDR1 is MNHEY and CDR2 is SVGAGI. This CDR3 is built from 15 residues. Trimming left V 0 bases short and J 2 bases short, with 8 bases between. The CDR3 DNA is TGTGCCAGCAGTTACTCGGGCAGGGGCAATCAGCCCCAGCATTTT. Translated, it gives CASSYSGRGNQPQHF.

V usage is TRBV14 and J usage is TRBJ2-7, with 8 bases that match TRBD2. CDR1 and CDR2 from the germline V gene are SGHDN and FVKESK. The CDR3 runs to 14 residues. V trimming: 4 bases; J trimming: 4 bases; junction bases outside the gene matches: 6. CDR3 protein: CASSLFGGGYEQYF. The CDR3 DNA sequence: TGTGCCAGCAGCCTCTTTGGCGGGGGGTACGAGCAGTACTTC.

The chain carries TRBV5-5 and TRBJ2-7; no clear D. Per the germline V gene, CDR1 is SGHKS and CDR2 is YYEKEE (reference sequence). The CDR3 totals 13 residues. Trimming took off 4 bases at V and 6 bases at J, with 14 bases between the two ends. CDR3 bases: TGTGCCAGCAGCGATGTACGGGTCAGCGAGCAGTACTTC. Its protein is CASSDVRVSEQYF. The whole variable domain, filled in from reference TRBV5-5 and TRBJ2-7, reads DAGVTQSPTHLIKTRGQQVTLRCSPISGHKSVSWYQQVLGQGPQFIFQYYEKEERGRGNFPDRFSARQFPNYSSELNVNALLLGDSALYLCASSDVRVSEQYFGPGTRLTVT.

The chain joins TRBV19 to TRBJ1-2; 10 nucleotides match TRBD1. Looked up from germline, CDR1 is LNHDA and CDR2 is SQIVND (reference sequence). This CDR3 has 18 residues. V gave up 6 bases and J gave up 6 bases; unmatched junction bases: 19. As DNA, the CDR3 is TGTGCCAGTAGCCCACCCCCGGGACAGGGGAAAACAAGGGATGGCTACACCTTC. Encoded protein: CASSPPPGQGKTRDGYTF.

The rearrangement uses TRBV5-1 and TRBJ2-1; maybe TRBD1 (5 bases). V was pared by 0 bases and J by 9 bases, with 16 bases between. The CDR3 totals 15 residues. Germline V gene sequence: CDR1 SGHRS, CDR2 YFSETQ. The CDR3 bases are TGCGCCAGCAGCTTGGAGGCCGCCCGCCAGGGTGAGCAGTTCTTC. It translates to CASSLEAARQGEQFF.

V gene TRBV4-1 combines with J gene TRBJ1-3; D unresolved. This CDR3 contains 16 residues. Trimming cost V 0 bases and J 3 bases, with 12 bases left between them. The germline CDR1 and CDR2 sequences are MGHRA and YSYEKL. CDR3 DNA sequence: TGCGCCAGCAGCCAAGATAATCAGGCCTTTGGAAACACCATATATTTT. Protein: CASSQDNQAFGNTIYF.

This sequence joins TRBV14 and TRBJ1-1; D may be TRBD1 (5 bases). Trimming shortened V by 4 bases and J by 5 bases, and 14 bases separated the two germline ends. Germline V CDR1 and CDR2: SGHDN, FVKESK. This CDR3 comprises 14 residues. The CDR3 here is CASSPINYRTEAFF. The CDR3 DNA is TGTGCCAGCAGCCCTATTAACTACAGGACTGAAGCTTTCTTT.

This clone was recorded once. This chain connects TRBV7-8 to TRBJ2-3, with 9 bases that match TRBD2. After removal of 1 base from V and 0 bases from J, the junction contained 2 bases not matched to a gene. The CDR3 loop spans 16 amino acids. The V gene's germline CDR1 is SGHVS and CDR2 FQNEAQ. CDR3 sequence: CASSLVSGRSTDTQYF. The CDR3 DNA reads TGTGCCAGCAGCTTAGTCAGCGGGAGGAGCACAGATACGCAGTATTTT. Full variable domain (rest looked up from reference TRBV7-8 and TRBJ2-3): GAGVSQSPRYKVAKRGQDVALRCDPISGHVSLFWYQQALGQGPEFLTYFQNEAQLDKSGLPSDRFFAERPEGSVSTLKIQRTQQEDSAVYLCASSLVSGRSTDTQYFGPGTRLTVL.

The rearrangement joins TRBV15 to TRBJ2-5; 7 bases fit TRBD2. V was pared by 6 bases and J by 0 bases, with 4 bases of the junction left unmatched. The CDR3 totals 14 residues. CDR1 and CDR2 (germline): LNHNV, YYDKDF (reference sequence). CDR3 bases: TGTGCCACCAGTCCGGGACTATACCAAGAGACCCAGTACTTC. This gives the protein CATSPGLYQETQYF.

J is TRBJ2-3 and V is TRBV4-3, with 8 bases identical to TRBD1. CDR1 LGHNA and CDR2 YSLEER come from the germline V gene. V was pared by 4 bases and J by 2 bases, with 5 bases of the junction left unmatched. This CDR3 spans 15 amino acids. CDR3 sequence: CASSRQQGATDTQYF. CDR3 in DNA: TGCGCCAGCAGCCGTCAGCAGGGGGCCACAGATACGCAGTATTTT.

The rearrangement uses TRBV2 and TRBJ1-2, with 7 bases that match TRBD1. CDR3 size: 17 residues. The V and J ends lost 7 bases and 3 bases, in that order; junction bases with no gene match: 17. CDR1 and CDR2 (germline): SNHLY, FYNNEI. The CDR3 DNA reads as TGTGCCAGCATTCCCCGACAGGGAAATTCGAGGGACTATGGCTACACCTTC. Protein: CASIPRQGNSRDYGYTF.

The rearrangement links TRBV9 to TRBJ1-4, with D possibly matching TRBD1 (6 bases). The CDR3 length is 13 residues. Deletions cut 3 bases from V and 8 bases from J, with 11 bases between. The germline gives CDR1 SGDLS, CDR2 YYNGEE. The CDR3 DNA reads TGTGCCAGCAGCGGAGGGACAAGGGAAAAACTGTTTTTT. This sequence encodes CASSGGTREKLFF.

V and J are TRBV7-8 and TRBJ2-5; D is unresolved. CDR3 length: 12 amino acids. CDR1 and CDR2 (germline): SGHVS, FQNEAQ. The CDR3 here is CASTGIQETQYF. The CDR3 bases are TGTGCGTCCACGGGTATTCAAGAGACCCAGTACTTC.

This clone appeared a few times. The V gene is TRBV19, the J gene TRBJ1-1, with 7 bases that match TRBD1. The trim removed 7 bases at V and 0 bases at J, leaving 11 bases unmatched. Germline loops: CDR1 LNHDA, CDR2 SQIVND (reference sequence). The CDR3 consists of 16 residues. CDR3 coding DNA: TGTGCCAGTACCACCGCCGGACAGGCCTTGAACACTGAAGCTTTCTTT. Translated, it gives CASTTAGQALNTEAFF. Based on the CDR3 plus reference TRBV19 and TRBJ1-1, the full variable domain is DGGITQSPKYLFRKEGQNVTLSCEQNLNHDAMYWYRQDPGQGLRLIYYSQIVNDFQKGDIAEGYSVSREKKESFPLTVTSAQKNPTAFYLCASTTAGQALNTEAFFGQGTRLTVV.

This clone showed up just once. The chain has TRBV24-1 and TRBJ2-3; no clear D. Trimming took 0 bases from V and 1 from J, leaving 4 bases between them. The CDR3 spans 14 residues. The germline CDR1 and CDR2 sequences are KGHDR and SFDVKD. CDR3 nucleotides: TGTGCCACCAGTGATTTGTCAGGCACAGATACGCAGTATTTT. It yields the protein CATSDLSGTDTQYF.

The chain joins TRBV9 to TRBJ2-5; TRBD1 matches at 7 bases. V dropped 0 bases and J dropped 2; count of bases not matched to a gene: 10. This CDR3 region has 17 residues. The germline V gene has CDR1 SGDLS and CDR2 YYNGEE. Here the CDR3 DNA reads TGTGCCAGCAGCGTAGGGGTAGGGGCAGGGGGACAAGAGACCCAGTACTTC. Its protein is CASSVGVGAGGQETQYF. The full variable domain, rest sourced from reference TRBV9 and TRBJ2-5, is DSGVTQTPKHLITATGQRVTLRCSPRSGDLSVYWYQQSLDQGLQFLIQYYNGEERAKGNILERFSAQQFPDLHSELNLSSLELGDSALYFCASSVGVGAGGQETQYFGPGTRLLVL.

The genes are TRBV5-6 and TRBJ1-5; D is ambiguous. The CDR3 is made up of 12 amino acids. Trimming took 0 bases from V and 6 from J, leaving 4 bases between them. CDR1 and CDR2 (germline): SGHDT, YYEEEE. Written as DNA, the CDR3 is TGTGCCAGCAGCTTGGCCTCTCAGCCCCAGCATTTT. This translates into CASSLASQPQHF. The full variable domain, rest sourced from reference TRBV5-6 and TRBJ1-5, is DAGVTQSPTHLIKTRGQQVTLRCSPKSGHDTVSWYQQALGQGPQFIFQYYEEEERQRGNFPDRFSGHQFPNYSSELNVNALLLGDSALYLCASSLASQPQHFGDGTRLSIL.

The chain has TRBV27 and TRBJ2-2, with 9 bases that match TRBD1. V lost 5 bases, J lost 1 base, and 5 bases stayed unmatched. The CDR3 extends over 16 amino acids. Per germline, CDR1 MNHEY and CDR2 SMNVEV (reference sequence). CDR3 sequence: CASSVPGQGNTGELFF. CDR3 nucleotide sequence: TGTGCCAGCAGTGTACCGGGACAGGGGAACACCGGGGAGCTGTTTTTT.

The genes are TRBV3-1 (or the pseudogene TRBV3-2) and TRBJ2-1, with TRBD1 matching 7 bases. Looked up from germline, CDR1 is LGHDT and CDR2 is YNNKEL (reference sequence). Trimming took 2 bases from V and 3 from J; bases not matched to a gene: 4. The CDR3 extends over 15 amino acids. The CDR3 here is CASSQMTGNYNEQFF. CDR3 nucleotides: TGTGCCAGCAGCCAAATGACAGGGAACTACAATGAGCAGTTCTTC.

The chain carries TRBV3-1 (or the pseudogene TRBV3-2) and TRBJ2-1, with D uncertain. CDR3 length: 14 amino acids. V was cut by 5 bases and J by 8 bases, with 16 bases left in between. Per germline, CDR1 LGHDT and CDR2 YNNKEL (reference sequence). The CDR3 protein is CASSESPPRDEQFF. The CDR3 DNA sequence: TGTGCCAGCAGCGAATCACCCCCTCGGGATGAGCAGTTCTTC.

J is TRBJ2-4 and V is TRBV14; a weak D match, TRBD2 (5 bases). The ends were cut back, 0 bases at V and 9 bases at J, with 9 bases in the middle. The CDR3 spans 13 residues. Germline V gene sequence: CDR1 SGHDN, CDR2 FVKESK. The CDR3 sequence: CASSQEIRGIQYF. The DNA for the CDR3 is TGTGCCAGCAGCCAAGAAATTCGGGGCATTCAGTACTTC. The full variable domain, rest sourced from reference TRBV14 and TRBJ2-4, is EAGVTQFPSHSVIEKGQTVTLRCDPISGHDNLYWYRRVMGKEIKFLLHFVKESKQDESGMPNNRFLAERTGGTYSTLKVQPAELEDSGVYFCASSQEIRGIQYFGAGTRLSVL.

This sequence joins TRBV19 and TRBJ2-1; TRBD2 matches at 11 bases. CDR3 length: 15 amino acids. V shed 2 bases, J shed 9 bases, and the junction held 6 bases outside the gene matches. Germline V CDR1 and CDR2: LNHDA, SQIVND (reference sequence). The CDR3 loop reads CASSINLAGGSEQFF. CDR3 sequence (DNA): TGTGCCAGTAGTATAAACCTAGCGGGAGGAAGTGAGCAGTTCTTC.

V and J are TRBV11-2 and TRBJ2-3; TRBD2 aligns across 9 bases. From germline, CDR1 is SGHAT and CDR2 FQNNGV. This CDR3 is 17 amino acids long. V lost 3 bases, J lost 1 base, and 8 bases stayed unmatched. CDR3 loop: CASSFLVAGGGTDTQYF. The DNA of the CDR3 is TGTGCCAGCAGCTTCTTAGTCGCGGGGGGGGGCACAGATACGCAGTATTTT.

This clone has more than one count but fewer than ten. This chain connects TRBV6-2 or TRBV6-3 to TRBJ2-7; D remains unclear. V was pared by 4 bases and J by 4 bases, with 5 bases between. The CDR3 consists of 11 residues. Germline V gene data show CDR1 as MNHEY and CDR2 as SVGEGT. The CDR3 loop reads CASSSRYEQYF. The CDR3 bases are TGTGCCAGCAGTTCGAGGTACGAGCAGTACTTC.

The chain is built from TRBV9 and TRBJ2-3, with D maybe TRBD2 (6 bases). Looked up from germline, CDR1 is SGDLS and CDR2 is YYNGEE. The CDR3 runs 18 residues. V lost 4 bases and J 4 bases, leaving 25 bases between the germline ends. As DNA, the CDR3 is TGTGCCAGCAGCCCCCCTTTGGTGGAGGGGAGCGCAGCAGATACGCAGTATTTT. Protein: CASSPPLVEGSAADTQYF.

This clone showed up just once. This chain connects TRBV2 to TRBJ1-2, with unresolved D. This CDR3 contains 13 residues. In germline, CDR1 is SNHLY, CDR2 FYNNEI. Trimming removed 5 bases from V and 8 bases from J, with 15 bases in between. As DNA, the CDR3 is TGTGCCAGCAGTCAGGTAGTGGGAGGAGGCTACACCTTC. It translates to CASSQVVGGGYTF.

The rearrangement joins TRBV19 to TRBJ2-2; a possible D gene is TRBD1 (7 bases). V lost 5 bases to trimming and J lost 5 bases, with 9 bases between them. This CDR3 contains 13 residues. Germline V CDR1 and CDR2: LNHDA, SQIVND (reference sequence). The CDR3, as DNA: TGTGCCAGTAGTTCAGGGGGGACCGGGGAGCTGTTTTTT. It specifies CASSSGGTGELFF.

This clone was found a few times. J is TRBJ1-5 and V is TRBV19; tentative D call: TRBD1 (6 bases). The germline V gene encodes CDR1 LNHDA and CDR2 SQIVND (reference sequence). This CDR3 region has 16 residues. V was cut by 6 bases and J by 4 bases, with 19 bases left in between. The CDR3 DNA sequence: TGTGCCAGTAGCTCAGGGGATTTTCGAACTAATCAGCCCCAGCATTTT. It is translated as CASSSGDFRTNQPQHF.